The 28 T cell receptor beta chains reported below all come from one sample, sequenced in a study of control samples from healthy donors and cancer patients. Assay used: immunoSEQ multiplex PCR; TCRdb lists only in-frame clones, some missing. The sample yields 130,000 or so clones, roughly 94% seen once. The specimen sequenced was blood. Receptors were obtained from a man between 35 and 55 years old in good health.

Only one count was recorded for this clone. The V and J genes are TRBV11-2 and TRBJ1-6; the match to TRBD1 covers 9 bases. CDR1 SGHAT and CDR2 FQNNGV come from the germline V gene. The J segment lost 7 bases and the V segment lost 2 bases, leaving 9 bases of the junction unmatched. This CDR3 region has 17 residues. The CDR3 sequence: CASSLSTGQGTNSPLHF. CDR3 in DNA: TGTGCCAGCAGCTTATCGACGGGACAGGGAACGAATTCACCCCTCCACTTT.

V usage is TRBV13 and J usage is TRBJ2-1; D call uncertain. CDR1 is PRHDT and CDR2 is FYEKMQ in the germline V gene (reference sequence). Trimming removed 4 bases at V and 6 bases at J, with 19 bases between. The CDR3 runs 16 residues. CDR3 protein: CASSSTRSINFNEQFF. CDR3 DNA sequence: TGTGCCAGCAGCTCTACTCGTTCCATAAATTTCAATGAGCAGTTCTTC. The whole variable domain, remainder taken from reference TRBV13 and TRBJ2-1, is AAGVIQSPRHLIKEKRETATLKCYPIPRHDTVYWYQQGPGQDPQFLISFYEKMQSDKGSIPDRFSAQQFSDYHSELNMSSLELGDSALYFCASSSTRSINFNEQFFGPGTRLTVL.

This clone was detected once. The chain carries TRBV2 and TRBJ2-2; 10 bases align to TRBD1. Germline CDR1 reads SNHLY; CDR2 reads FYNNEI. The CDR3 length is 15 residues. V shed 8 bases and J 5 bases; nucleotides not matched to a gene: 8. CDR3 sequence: CASLRDRGGTGELFF. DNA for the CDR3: TGTGCCAGCCTAAGGGACAGGGGTGGGACCGGGGAGCTGTTTTTT.

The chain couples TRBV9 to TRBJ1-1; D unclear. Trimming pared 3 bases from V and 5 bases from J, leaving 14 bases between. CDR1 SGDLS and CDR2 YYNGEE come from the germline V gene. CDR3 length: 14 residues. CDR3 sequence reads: CASSGKPGGTEAFF. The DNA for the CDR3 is TGTGCCAGCAGCGGGAAGCCCGGCGGGACTGAAGCTTTCTTT. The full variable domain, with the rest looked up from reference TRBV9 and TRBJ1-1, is DSGVTQTPKHLITATGQRVTLRCSPRSGDLSVYWYQQSLDQGLQFLIQYYNGEERAKGNILERFSAQQFPDLHSELNLSSLELGDSALYFCASSGKPGGTEAFFGQGTRLTVV.

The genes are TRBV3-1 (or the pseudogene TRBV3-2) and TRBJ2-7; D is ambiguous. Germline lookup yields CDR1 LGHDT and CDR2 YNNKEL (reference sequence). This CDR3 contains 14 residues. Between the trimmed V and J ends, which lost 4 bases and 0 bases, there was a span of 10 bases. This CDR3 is CASSPRHGSYEQYF. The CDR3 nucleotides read TGTGCCAGCAGCCCGCGGCACGGCTCCTACGAGCAGTACTTC.

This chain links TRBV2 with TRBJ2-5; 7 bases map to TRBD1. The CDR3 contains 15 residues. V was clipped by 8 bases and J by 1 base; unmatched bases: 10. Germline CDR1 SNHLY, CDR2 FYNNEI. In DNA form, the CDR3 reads TGTGCCAGCGAAACAGGGGTGGGGGTCCAAGAGACCCAGTACTTC. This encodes CASETGVGVQETQYF.

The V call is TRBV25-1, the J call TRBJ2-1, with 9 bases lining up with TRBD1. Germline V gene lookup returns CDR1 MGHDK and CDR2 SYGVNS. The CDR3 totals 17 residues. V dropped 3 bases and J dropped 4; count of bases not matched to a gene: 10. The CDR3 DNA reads TGTGCCAGCAGTGATCCAGAGGGACAGGGTATTTACAATGAGCAGTTCTTC. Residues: CASSDPEGQGIYNEQFF.

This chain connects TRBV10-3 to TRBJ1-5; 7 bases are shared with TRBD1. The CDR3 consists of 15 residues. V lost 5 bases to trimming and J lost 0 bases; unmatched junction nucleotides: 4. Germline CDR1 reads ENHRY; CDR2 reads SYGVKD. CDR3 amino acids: CAISKTGNSNQPQHF. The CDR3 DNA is TGTGCCATCAGTAAGACAGGGAATAGCAATCAGCCCCAGCATTTT.

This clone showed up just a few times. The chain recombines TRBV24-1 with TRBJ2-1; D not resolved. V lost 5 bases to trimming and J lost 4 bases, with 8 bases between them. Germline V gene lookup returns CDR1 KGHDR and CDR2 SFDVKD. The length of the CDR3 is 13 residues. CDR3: CATSGGLYNEQFF. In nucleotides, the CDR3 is TGTGCCACCAGTGGAGGCCTGTACAATGAGCAGTTCTTC.

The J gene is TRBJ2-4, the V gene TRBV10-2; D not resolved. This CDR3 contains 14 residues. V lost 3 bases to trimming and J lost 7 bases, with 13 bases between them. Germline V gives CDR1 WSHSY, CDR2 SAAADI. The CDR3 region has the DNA TGCGCCAGCAGTGAACCGGGCCTCGGGAACATTCAGTACTTC. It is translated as CASSEPGLGNIQYF.

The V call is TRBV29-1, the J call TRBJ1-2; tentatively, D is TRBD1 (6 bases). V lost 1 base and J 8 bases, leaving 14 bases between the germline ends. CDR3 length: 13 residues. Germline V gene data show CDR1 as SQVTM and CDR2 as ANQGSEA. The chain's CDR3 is CSVEGTEPPGYTF. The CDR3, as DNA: TGCAGCGTTGAAGGGACAGAACCTCCCGGCTACACCTTC. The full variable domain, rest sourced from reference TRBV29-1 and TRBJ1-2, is SAVISQKPSRDICQRGTSLTIQCQVDSQVTMMFWYRQQPGQSLTLIATANQGSEATYESGFVIDKFPISRPNLTFSTLTVSNMSPEDSSIYLCSVEGTEPPGYTFGSGTRLTVV.

The CDR3 sequence is CASSESRLAGNTIYF. As DNA, the CDR3 is TGTGCCAGCAGTGAATCCAGGCTGGCTGGAAACACCATATATTTT. The V gene is TRBV25-1, the J gene TRBJ1-3; D ambiguous. Germline lookup yields CDR1 MGHDK and CDR2 SYGVNS. Trimming removed 1 base at V and 2 bases at J, with 9 bases between. The CDR3 sequence is 15 residues long.

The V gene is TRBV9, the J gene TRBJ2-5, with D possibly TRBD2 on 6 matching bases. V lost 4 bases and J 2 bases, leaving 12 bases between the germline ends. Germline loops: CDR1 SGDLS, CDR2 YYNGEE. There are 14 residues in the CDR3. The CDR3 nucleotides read TGTGCCAGCAGCATCCCGGGAGCGCAAGAGACCCAGTACTTC. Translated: CASSIPGAQETQYF.

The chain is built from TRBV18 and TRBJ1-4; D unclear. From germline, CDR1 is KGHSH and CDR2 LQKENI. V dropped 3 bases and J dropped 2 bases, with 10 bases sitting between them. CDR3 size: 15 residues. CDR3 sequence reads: CASSPSTRTNEKLFF. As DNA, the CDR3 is TGTGCCAGCTCACCTAGTACCCGCACTAATGAAAAACTGTTTTTT. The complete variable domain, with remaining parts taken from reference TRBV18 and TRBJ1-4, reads NAGVMQNPRHLVRRRGQEARLRCSPMKGHSHVYWYRQLPEEGLKFMVYLQKENIIDESGMPKERFSAEFPKEGPSILRIQQVVRGDSAAYFCASSPSTRTNEKLFFGSGTQLSVL.

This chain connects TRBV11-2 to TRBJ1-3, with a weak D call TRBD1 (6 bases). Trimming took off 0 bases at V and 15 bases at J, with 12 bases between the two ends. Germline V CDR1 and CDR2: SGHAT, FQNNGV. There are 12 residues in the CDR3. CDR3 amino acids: CASSLDGGPEYF. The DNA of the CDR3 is TGTGCCAGCAGCTTAGATGGGGGCCCAGAATATTTT.

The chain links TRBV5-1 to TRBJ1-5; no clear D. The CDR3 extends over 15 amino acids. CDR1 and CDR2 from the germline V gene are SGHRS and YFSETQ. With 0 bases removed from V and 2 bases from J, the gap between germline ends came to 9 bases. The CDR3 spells CASSLGWWGNQPQHF. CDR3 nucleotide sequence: TGCGCCAGCAGCTTGGGCTGGTGGGGCAATCAGCCCCAGCATTTT.

CDR3 nucleotides: TGTGCCAGCAGCCCTGGGGGTAGCGCCGTTGAGCAGTTCTTC. Translating it yields CASSPGGSAVEQFF. The chain combines TRBV11-1 with TRBJ2-1; tentatively, D is TRBD1 or TRBD2 (5 bases each). Per germline, CDR1 SGHAT and CDR2 FQDESV (reference sequence). This CDR3 spans 14 amino acids. Trimming stripped 5 bases from V and 9 bases from J, with 17 bases between.

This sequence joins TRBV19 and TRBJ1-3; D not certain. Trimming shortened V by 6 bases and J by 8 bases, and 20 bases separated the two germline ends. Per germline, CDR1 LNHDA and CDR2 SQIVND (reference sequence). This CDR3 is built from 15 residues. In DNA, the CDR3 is TGTGCCAGTAGAAGAAACCCCGGACGAAGCGACACCATATATTTT. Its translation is CASRRNPGRSDTIYF. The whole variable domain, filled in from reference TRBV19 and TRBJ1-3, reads DGGITQSPKYLFRKEGQNVTLSCEQNLNHDAMYWYRQDPGQGLRLIYYSQIVNDFQKGDIAEGYSVSREKKESFPLTVTSAQKNPTAFYLCASRRNPGRSDTIYFGEGSWLTVV.

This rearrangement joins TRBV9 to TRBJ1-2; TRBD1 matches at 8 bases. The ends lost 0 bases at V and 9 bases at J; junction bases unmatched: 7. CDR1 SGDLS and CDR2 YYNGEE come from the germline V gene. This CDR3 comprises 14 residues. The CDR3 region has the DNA TGTGCCAGCAGCGTAGCAAGGACAGGGCTAAGCTACACCTTC. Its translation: CASSVARTGLSYTF.

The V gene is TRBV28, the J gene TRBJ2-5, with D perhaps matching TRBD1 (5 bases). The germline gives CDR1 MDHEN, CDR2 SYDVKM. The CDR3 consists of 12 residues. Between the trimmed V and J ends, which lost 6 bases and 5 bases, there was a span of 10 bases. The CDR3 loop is CASRGVGETQYF. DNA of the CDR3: TGTGCCAGCAGAGGGGTCGGGGAGACCCAGTACTTC. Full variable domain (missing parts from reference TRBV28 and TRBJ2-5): DVKVTQSSRYLVKRTGEKVFLECVQDMDHENMFWYRQDPGLGLRLIYFSYDVKMKEKGDIPEGYSVSREKKERFSLILESASTNQTSMYLCASRGVGETQYFGPGTRLLVL.

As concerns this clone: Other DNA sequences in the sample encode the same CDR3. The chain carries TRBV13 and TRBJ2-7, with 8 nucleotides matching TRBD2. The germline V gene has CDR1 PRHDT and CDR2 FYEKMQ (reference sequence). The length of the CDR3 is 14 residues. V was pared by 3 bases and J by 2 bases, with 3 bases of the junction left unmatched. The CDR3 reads CASSLGRGAYEQYF. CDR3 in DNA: TGTGCCAGCAGCTTGGGGCGGGGGGCCTACGAGCAGTACTTC.

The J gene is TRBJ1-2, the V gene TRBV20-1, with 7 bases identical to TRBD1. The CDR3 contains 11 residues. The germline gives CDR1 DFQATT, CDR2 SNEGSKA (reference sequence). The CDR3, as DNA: TGCAGCATAGGGGGCTCCTCTGGCTACACCTTC. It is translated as CSIGGSSGYTF.

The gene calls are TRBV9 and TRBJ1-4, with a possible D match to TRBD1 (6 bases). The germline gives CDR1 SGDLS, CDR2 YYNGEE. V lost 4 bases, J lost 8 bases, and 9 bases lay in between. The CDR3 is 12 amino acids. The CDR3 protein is CASSSTGEKLFF. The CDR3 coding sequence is TGTGCCAGCAGCTCGACAGGAGAAAAACTGTTTTTT.

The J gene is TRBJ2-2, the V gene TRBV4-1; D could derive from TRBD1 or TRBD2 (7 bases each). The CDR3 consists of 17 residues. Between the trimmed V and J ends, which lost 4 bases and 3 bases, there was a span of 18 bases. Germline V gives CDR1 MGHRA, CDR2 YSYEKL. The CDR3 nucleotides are TGCGCCAGCAGCCGAGCAGGGGGAGGGGAGCACACCGGGGAGCTGTTTTTT. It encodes CASSRAGGGEHTGELFF.

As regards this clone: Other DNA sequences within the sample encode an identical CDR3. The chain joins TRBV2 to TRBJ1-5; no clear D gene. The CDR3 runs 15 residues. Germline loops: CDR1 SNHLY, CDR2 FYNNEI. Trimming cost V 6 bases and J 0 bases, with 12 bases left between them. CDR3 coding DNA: TGTGCCAGCAGCCCAGGACGGCTTAGCAATCAGCCCCAGCATTTT. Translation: CASSPGRLSNQPQHF. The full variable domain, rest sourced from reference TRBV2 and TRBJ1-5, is EPEVTQTPSHQVTQMGQEVILRCVPISNHLYFYWYRQILGQKVEFLVSFYNNEISEKSEIFDDQFSVERPDGSNFTLKIRSTKLEDSAMYFCASSPGRLSNQPQHFGDGTRLSIL.

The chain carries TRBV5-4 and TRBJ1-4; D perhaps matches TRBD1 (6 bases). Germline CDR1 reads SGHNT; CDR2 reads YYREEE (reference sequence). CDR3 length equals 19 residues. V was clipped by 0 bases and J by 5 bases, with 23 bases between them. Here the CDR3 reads CASSLGGFQPGAKNEKLFF. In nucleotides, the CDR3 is TGTGCCAGCAGCTTGGGAGGATTTCAACCAGGGGCAAAAAATGAAAAACTGTTTTTT. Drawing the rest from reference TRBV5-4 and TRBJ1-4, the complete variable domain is ETGVTQSPTHLIKTRGQQVTLRCSSQSGHNTVSWYQQALGQGPQFIFQYYREEENGRGNFPPRFSGLQFPNYSSELNVNALELDDSALYLCASSLGGFQPGAKNEKLFFGSGTQLSVL.

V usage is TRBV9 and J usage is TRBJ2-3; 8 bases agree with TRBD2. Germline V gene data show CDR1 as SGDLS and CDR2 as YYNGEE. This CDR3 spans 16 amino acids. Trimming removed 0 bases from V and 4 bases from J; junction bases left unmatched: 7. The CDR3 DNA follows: TGTGCCAGCAGCGTAGCGAACGGGAGGGCCGCAGATACGCAGTATTTT. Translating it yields CASSVANGRAADTQYF.

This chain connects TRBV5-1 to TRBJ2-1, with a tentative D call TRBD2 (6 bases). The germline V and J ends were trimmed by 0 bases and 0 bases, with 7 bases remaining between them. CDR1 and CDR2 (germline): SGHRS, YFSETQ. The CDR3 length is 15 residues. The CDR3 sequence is CASSLGGNSYNEQFF. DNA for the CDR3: TGCGCCAGCAGCTTGGGCGGGAACTCCTACAATGAGCAGTTCTTC.